This T cell receptor beta chain originates from a study of blood T cell repertoires in COVID-19. The wider study: T cells, B-cell-depleted T cells, or PBMCs provided the cDNA or gDNA that served as material.

Participants, about 18 to 100 years old, spanned around 26 US areas. Participants' reported clinical history set cohort assignment. As processed by the authors: Estimated nucleated cell counts came from reference gene primer amplification. Assay used: immunoSEQ multiplex PCR; TCRdb lists only in-frame clones, some missing. V and J calls plus clone size are reproduced from that table; the DNA served to infer D and trimming. The sample holds roughly 180,000 clones, 82% seen once. The trim removed 5 bases at V and 4 bases at J, leaving 7 bases unmatched. CDR3 length equals 16 residues. CDR1 MNHEY and CDR2 SMNVEV come from the germline V gene (reference sequence).

The clonotype comes from a man between 60 and 75 years old who had recovered from COVID-19. Sequencing was done on a sample of PBMCs or T cells enriched from blood (not recorded which). The V gene is TRBV27, the J gene TRBJ2-2; 10 bases align to TRBD2. As DNA, the CDR3 is TGTGCCAGCAGTGCGTGGAGCGGGGGGGCCACCGGGGAGCTGTTTTTT. Translating it yields CASSAWSGGATGELFF.